The rows below give T cell receptor beta chains drawn from one sample of a study of T cells in Graves' hyperthyroidism and ophthalmopathy. Via MiXCR, TCRdb re-called the multiplex PCR reads, giving one row per CDR3 protein. The sample has about 720,000 distinct CDR3 sequences; about 17% are singletons. Source material: blood. These receptors were obtained from a young man with Graves' hyperthyroidism. Both conserved end residues are part of each CDR3. The D gene is left open where the match is weak. The size entry is marked missing in some rows and otherwise reads once, few, many or a size class.

D	V	J	size	length	CDR3	DNA
NA	TRBV28	TRBJ1-1	many	13	CASSWTVYTEAFF	TGTGCCAGCAGTTGGACAGTCTACACTGAAGCTTTCTTT
TRBD1	TRBV28	TRBJ2-1	many	13	CASRRDRDAEQFF	TGTGCCAGCAGACGGGACAGGGATGCTGAGCAGTTCTTC
TRBD1	TRBV25-1	TRBJ2-6	NA	17	CASSELGGQAGANVLTF	TGTGCCAGCAGTGAATTAGGGGGCCAGGCTGGGGCCAACGTCCTGACTTTC
NA	TRBV20-1	TRBJ2-3	many	16	CSASPATVRSTDTQYF	TGCAGTGCTAGCCCAGCCACAGTCAGGAGCACAGATACGCAGTATTTT
TRBD1	TRBV13	TRBJ2-7	NA	16	CASSLAQGTGDYEQYF	TGTGCCAGCAGCTTAGCCCAAGGGACAGGAGACTACGAGCAGTACTTC
TRBD2	TRBV28	TRBJ2-5	many	13	CASGVLAGGDQYF	TGTGCCAGCGGGGTCCTAGCGGGAGGGGACCAGTACTTC
TRBD1	TRBV7-2	TRBJ2-1	many	17	CASSLAPGTGSYNEQFF	TGTGCCAGCAGCTTAGCCCCAGGGACAGGCTCCTACAATGAGCAGTTCTTC
NA	TRBV4-1	TRBJ2-3	few	15	CASSQGDRNTDTQYF	TGCGCCAGCAGCCAAGGAGACAGAAACACAGATACGCAGTATTTT
TRBD1	TRBV7-9	TRBJ2-7	NA	14	CASSSQGVFYEQYF	TGTGCCAGCAGCTCACAGGGGGTATTCTACGAGCAGTACTTC
NA	TRBV30	TRBJ1-1	many	15	CAWSVQIVMNTEAFF	TGTGCCTGGAGTGTACAAATCGTGATGAACACTGAAGCTTTCTTT
NA	TRBV12-3/TRBV12-4	TRBJ1-2	few	15	CASTRSPRGGYGYTF	TGTGCCAGCACCCGAAGCCCCAGGGGCGGCTATGGCTACACCTTC
NA	TRBV28	TRBJ2-5	few	17	CASSLDLGLAGGETQYF	TGTGCCAGCAGTTTAGACCTCGGGCTAGCTGGGGGGGAGACCCAGTACTTC
NA	TRBV12-3/TRBV12-4	TRBJ1-3	few	14	CASSKTASGNTIYF	TGTGCCAGCAGTAAGACAGCCTCTGGAAACACCATATATTTT